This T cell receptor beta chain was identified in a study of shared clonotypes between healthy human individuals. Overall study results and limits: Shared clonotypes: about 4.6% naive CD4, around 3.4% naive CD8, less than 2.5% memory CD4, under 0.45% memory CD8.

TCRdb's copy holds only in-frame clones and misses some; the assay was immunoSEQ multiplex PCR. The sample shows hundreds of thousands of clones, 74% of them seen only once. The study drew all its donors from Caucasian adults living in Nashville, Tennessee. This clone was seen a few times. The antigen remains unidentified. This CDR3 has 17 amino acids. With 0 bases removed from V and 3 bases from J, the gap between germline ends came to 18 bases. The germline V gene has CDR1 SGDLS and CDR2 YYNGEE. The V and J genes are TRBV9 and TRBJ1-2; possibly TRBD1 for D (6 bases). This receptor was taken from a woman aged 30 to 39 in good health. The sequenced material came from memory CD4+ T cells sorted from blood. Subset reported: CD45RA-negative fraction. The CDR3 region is CASSVGRERGADYGYTF. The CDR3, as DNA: TGTGCCAGCAGCGTAGGTCGGGAGCGGGGGGCGGACTATGGCTACACCTTC.